The clone carrying this T cell receptor beta chain was observed a handful of times. What it binds is unknown. This likely came from a read error, as a far larger clone is one base away. As the CDR3 is not closed by the conserved phenylalanine or tryptophan, this likely results from a read error. These data belong to a study of shared clonotypes between healthy human individuals. Study findings and constraints: The expectation was that sequencing depth would affect clonotype sharing among donors.

TCRdb keeps only in-frame clones here, not all; method: immunoSEQ multiplex PCR. The sample lists about half a million clones, 65% to 85% occurring once. V was shortened by 7 bases and J by 2 bases, with 8 bases between the two germline ends. CDR3 size: 11 residues. Germline CDR1 and CDR2: SQVTM and ANQGSEA. This TCR derives from a woman aged 40 to 50 in good health. Some clones in this sample may be carry-over from other donors' samples. Sequencing input: PBMCs. V and J are TRBV29-1 and TRBJ1-2, with D unclear. CDR3 in amino acids: CSESSNYGYTI. The DNA of the CDR3 is TGCAGCGAGTCCTCAAACTATGGCTACACCATC.